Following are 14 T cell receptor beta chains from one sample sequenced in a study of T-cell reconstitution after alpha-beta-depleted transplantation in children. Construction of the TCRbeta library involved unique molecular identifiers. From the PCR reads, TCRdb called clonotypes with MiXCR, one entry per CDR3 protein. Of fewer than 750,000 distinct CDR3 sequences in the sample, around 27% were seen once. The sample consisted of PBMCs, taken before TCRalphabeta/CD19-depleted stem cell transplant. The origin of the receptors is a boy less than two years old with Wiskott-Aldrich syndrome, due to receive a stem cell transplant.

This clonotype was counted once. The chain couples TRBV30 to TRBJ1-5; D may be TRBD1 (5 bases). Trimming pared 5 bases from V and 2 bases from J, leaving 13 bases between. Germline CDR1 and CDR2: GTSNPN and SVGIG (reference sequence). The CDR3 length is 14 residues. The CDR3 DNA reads TGTGCCTGGCAGGGTGGGACCGGCAATCAGCCCCAGCATTTT. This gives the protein CAWQGGTGNQPQHF.

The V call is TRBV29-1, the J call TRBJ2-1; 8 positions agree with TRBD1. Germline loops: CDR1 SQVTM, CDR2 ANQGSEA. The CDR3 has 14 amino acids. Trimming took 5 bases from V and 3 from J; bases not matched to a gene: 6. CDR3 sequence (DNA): TGCAGCGTTTTCAGCAGGGGGCTCTACAATGAGCAGTTCTTC. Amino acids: CSVFSRGLYNEQFF.

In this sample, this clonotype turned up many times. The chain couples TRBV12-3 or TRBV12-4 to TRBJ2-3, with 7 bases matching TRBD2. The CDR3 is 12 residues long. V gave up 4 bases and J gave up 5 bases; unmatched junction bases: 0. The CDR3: CASSSSGDTQYF. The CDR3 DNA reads TGTGCCAGCAGTTCTAGCGGAGATACGCAGTATTTT.

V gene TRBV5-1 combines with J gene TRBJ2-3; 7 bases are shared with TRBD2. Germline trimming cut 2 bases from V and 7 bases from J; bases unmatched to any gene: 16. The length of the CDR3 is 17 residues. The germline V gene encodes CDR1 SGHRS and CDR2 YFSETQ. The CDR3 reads CASSLITGGLGSYTQYF. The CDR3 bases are TGCGCCAGCAGCTTAATAACGGGAGGACTAGGATCCTATACGCAGTATTTT.

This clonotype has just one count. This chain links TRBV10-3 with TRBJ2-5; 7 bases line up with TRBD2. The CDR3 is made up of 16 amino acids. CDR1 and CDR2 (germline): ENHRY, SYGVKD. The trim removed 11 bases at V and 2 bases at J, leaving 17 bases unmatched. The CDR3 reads CAASGSRLAAQETQYF. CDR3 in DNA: TGTGCCGCTAGTGGGTCCCGACTAGCAGCACAAGAGACCCAGTACTTC.

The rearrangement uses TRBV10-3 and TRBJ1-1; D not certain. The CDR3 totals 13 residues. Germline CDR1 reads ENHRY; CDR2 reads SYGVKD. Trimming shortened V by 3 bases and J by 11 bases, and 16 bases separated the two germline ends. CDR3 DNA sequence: TGTGCCATCAGTGAATGGACGCCCGGGAGGGCTTTCTTT. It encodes CAISEWTPGRAFF.

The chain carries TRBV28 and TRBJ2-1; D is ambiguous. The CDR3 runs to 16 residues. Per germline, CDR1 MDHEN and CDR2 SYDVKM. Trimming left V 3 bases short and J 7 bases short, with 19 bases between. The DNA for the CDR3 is TGTGCCAGCAGTTTTAGTCGACTGAGCCCTATTAATGAGCAGTTCTTC. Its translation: CASSFSRLSPINEQFF.

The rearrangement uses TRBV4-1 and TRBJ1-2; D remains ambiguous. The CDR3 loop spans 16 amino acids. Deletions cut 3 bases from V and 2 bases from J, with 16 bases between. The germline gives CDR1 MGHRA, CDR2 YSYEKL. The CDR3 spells CASSHPGRQSNYGYTF. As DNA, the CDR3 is TGCGCCAGCAGCCATCCCGGGCGTCAAAGCAACTATGGCTACACCTTC.

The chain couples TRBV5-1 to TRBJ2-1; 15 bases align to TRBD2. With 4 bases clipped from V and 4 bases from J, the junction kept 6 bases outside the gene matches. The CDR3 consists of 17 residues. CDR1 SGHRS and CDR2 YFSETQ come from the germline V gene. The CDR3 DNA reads TGCGCCAGCAGCCCCGGACTAGCGGGAGGGCCTTACAATGAGCAGTTCTTC. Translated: CASSPGLAGGPYNEQFF. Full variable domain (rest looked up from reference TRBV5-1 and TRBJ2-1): KAGVTQTPRYLIKTRGQQVTLSCSPISGHRSVSWYQQTPGQGLQFLFEYFSETQRNKGNFPGRFSGRQFSNSRSEMNVSTLELGDSALYLCASSPGLAGGPYNEQFFGPGTRLTVL.

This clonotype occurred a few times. The chain's CDR3 is CASSPPPRGSYEQYF. The CDR3 DNA follows: TGTGCCAGCAGTCCCCCCCCAAGGGGATCCTACGAGCAGTACTTC. The V call is TRBV27, the J call TRBJ2-7, with D perhaps TRBD1 (5 bases). Germline V gene sequence: CDR1 MNHEY, CDR2 SMNVEV (reference sequence). V was clipped by 5 bases and J by 1 base, with 15 bases between them. This CDR3 has 15 amino acids.

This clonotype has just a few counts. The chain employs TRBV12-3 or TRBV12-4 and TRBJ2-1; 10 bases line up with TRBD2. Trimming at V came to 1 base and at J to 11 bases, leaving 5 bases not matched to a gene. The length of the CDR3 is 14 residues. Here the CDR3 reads CASSLGTSGTKQFF. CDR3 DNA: TGTGCCAGCAGTTTAGGGACTAGCGGAACCAAGCAGTTCTTC.

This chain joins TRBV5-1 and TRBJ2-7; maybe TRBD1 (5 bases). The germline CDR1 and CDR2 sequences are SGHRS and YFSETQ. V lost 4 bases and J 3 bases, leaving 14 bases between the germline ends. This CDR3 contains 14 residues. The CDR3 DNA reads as TGCGCCAGCAGCCCCAGGGCTAGGAGCTACGAGCAGTACTTC. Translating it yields CASSPRARSYEQYF. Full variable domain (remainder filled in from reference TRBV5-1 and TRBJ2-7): KAGVTQTPRYLIKTRGQQVTLSCSPISGHRSVSWYQQTPGQGLQFLFEYFSETQRNKGNFPGRFSGRQFSNSRSEMNVSTLELGDSALYLCASSPRARSYEQYFGPGTRLTVT.

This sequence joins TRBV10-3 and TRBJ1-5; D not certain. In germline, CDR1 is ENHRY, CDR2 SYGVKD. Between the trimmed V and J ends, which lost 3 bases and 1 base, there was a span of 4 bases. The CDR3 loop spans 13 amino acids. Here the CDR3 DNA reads TGTGCCATCAGTGAACAGAGCAATCAGCCCCAGCATTTT. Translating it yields CAISEQSNQPQHF.

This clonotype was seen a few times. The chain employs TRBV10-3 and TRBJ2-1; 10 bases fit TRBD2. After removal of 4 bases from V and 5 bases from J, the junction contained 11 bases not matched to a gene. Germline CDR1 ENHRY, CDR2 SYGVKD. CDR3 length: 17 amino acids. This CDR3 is CAISVTSGRAQDNEQFF. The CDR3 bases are TGTGCCATCAGTGTTACCAGCGGGAGGGCCCAGGACAATGAGCAGTTCTTC.